Following are 2 T cell receptor beta chains from one sample sequenced in a study of T cells in Graves' hyperthyroidism and ophthalmopathy (dated by TCRdb to about 2019). Libraries were made using multiplex PCR. The run used an Illumina HiSeq 2000. The TCR beta CDR3 regions were amplified from the RNA transcripts. A first-round RT-PCR of the TCR CDR3 used the HTBI primer set with the Qiagen OneStep RT-PCR kit. TCRdb handled the public reads itself, with Q25 trimming in fastp and clone calling in MiXCR, and kept productive beta chains. Each record represents a unique CDR3 protein, reported with the most common genes and DNA among its rows. A total of roughly 380,000 distinct CDR3 sequences appear in this sample, roughly an eighth of them only once. 5% to 6% of the sample lies in the top ten. The sequenced material came from blood. These receptors all come from a young woman with Graves' hyperthyroidism.

The sample holds many counts of this clonotype. This sequence joins TRBV18 and TRBJ2-7, with D possibly matching TRBD1 (6 bases). Germline CDR1 and CDR2: KGHSH and LQKENI. Trimming pared 1 base from V and 9 bases from J, leaving 22 bases between. The length of the CDR3 is 16 residues. The CDR3 nucleotides are TGTGCCAGCTCACCACAAGGCGTCGCAGGGGCAAGTGGGCAGTACTTC. It specifies CASSPQGVAGASGQYF.

The sample holds many counts of this clonotype. The CDR3 DNA reads as TGCAGTGCTAGAGATATTACGGGAGGGCCAGCCTACAATGAGCAGTTCTTC. Translating gives CSARDITGGPAYNEQFF. This sequence joins TRBV20-1 and TRBJ2-1; 8 positions match TRBD2. Germline trimming cut 0 bases from V and 2 bases from J; bases unmatched to any gene: 9. The V gene's germline CDR1 is DFQATT and CDR2 SNEGSKA (reference sequence). The CDR3 covers 17 residues.